The sequence of this T cell receptor beta chain was determined in a study of cytomegalovirus exposure and HLA in healthy donors. CDR3 length: 13 amino acids. Unmatched junction bases numbered 9, after V lost 3 bases and J lost 11 bases. From germline, CDR1 is LNHNV and CDR2 YYDKDF (reference sequence). PCR primers comprised 60 Vbeta and 13 Jbeta primers. Profiling relied on immunoSEQ multiplex PCR, and the TCRdb table lists in-frame clones only, not all of them. The sample lists some 130,000 clones; under 75% were seen once. The sample consisted of PBMCs. This clonotype originated in a woman in her forties in good health and CMV-seronegative. V usage is TRBV15 and J usage is TRBJ1-1, with TRBD1 matching over 7 bases. In DNA, the CDR3 is TGTGCCACCAGCAGGGAGAGACAGGGAGAGGCTTTCTTT. It specifies CATSRERQGEAFF.